This T cell receptor beta chain was retrieved from a study of T cell responses to AZD1222 COVID-19 vaccine. Data came from immunoSEQ multiplex PCR; TCRdb stores just in-frame clones and leaves some out. The sample contains roughly 15,000 clones, about three quarters of which appear only once. The sequence came from an adult who received the AZD1222 COVID-19 vaccine. Material: peripheral blood, obtained 28 days after the second AZD1222 dose.

CDR3 nucleotides: TGTGCCAGCAGCAGCCCAGCGGGGGCCTGCACAGATACGCAGTATTTT. It codes for CASSSPAGACTDTQYF. V is TRBV21-1 and J is TRBJ2-3; whether TRBD2, the table's D call, matches the DNA was not checked. TRBV21-1 is recorded as a pseudogene. CDR3 length equals 16 residues.